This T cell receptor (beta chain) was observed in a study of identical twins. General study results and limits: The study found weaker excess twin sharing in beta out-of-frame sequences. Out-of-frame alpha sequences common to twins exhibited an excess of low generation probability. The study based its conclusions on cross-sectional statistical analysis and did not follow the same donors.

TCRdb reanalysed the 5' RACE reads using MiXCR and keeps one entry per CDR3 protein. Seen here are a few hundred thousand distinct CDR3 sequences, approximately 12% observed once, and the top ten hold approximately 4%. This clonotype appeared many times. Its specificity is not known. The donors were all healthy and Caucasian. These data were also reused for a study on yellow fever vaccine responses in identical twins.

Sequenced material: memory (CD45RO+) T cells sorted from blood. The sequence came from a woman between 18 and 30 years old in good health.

The CDR3: CATSELDGDNYGYTF. The CDR3 region has the DNA TGTGCCACCAGTGAATTGGACGGCGATAACTATGGCTACACCTTC. V usage is TRBV24-1 and J usage is TRBJ1-2; D call uncertain. Trimming removed 4 bases at V and 1 base at J, with 12 bases between. This CDR3 comprises 15 residues. CDR1 and CDR2 from the germline V gene are KGHDR and SFDVKD.